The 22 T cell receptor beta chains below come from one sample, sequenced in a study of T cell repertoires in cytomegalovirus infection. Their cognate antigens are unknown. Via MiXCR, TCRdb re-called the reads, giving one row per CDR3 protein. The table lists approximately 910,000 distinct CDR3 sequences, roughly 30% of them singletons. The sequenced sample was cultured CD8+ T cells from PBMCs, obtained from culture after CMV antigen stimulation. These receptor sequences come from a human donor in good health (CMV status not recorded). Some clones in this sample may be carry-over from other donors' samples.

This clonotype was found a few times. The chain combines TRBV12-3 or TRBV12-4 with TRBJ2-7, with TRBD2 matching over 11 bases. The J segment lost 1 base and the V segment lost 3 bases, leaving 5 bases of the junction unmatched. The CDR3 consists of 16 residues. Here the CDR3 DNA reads TGTGCCAGCAGTTTTTCGACTAGCGGGGAGTCCTACGAGCAGTACGTC. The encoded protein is CASSFSTSGESYEQYV.

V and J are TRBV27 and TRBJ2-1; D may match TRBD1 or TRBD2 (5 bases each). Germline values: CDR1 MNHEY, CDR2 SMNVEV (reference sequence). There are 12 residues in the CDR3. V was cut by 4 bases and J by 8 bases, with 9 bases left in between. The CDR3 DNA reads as TGTGCCAGCAGTTCACTGGGGGATGAGCAGTTCTTC. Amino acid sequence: CASSSLGDEQFF.

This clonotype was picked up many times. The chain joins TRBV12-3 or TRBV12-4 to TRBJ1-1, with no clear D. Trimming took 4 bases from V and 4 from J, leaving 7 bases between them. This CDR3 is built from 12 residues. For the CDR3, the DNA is TGTGCCAGCAGTTGGGAGGGCACTGAAGCTTTCTTT. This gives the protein CASSWEGTEAFF.

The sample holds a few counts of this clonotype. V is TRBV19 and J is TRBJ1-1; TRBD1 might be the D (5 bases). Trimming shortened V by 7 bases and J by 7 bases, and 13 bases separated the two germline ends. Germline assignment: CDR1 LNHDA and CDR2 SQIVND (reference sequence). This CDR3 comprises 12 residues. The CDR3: CASTYGGFEAFF. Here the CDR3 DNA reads TGTGCCAGTACGTACGGGGGGTTTGAAGCTTTCTTT.

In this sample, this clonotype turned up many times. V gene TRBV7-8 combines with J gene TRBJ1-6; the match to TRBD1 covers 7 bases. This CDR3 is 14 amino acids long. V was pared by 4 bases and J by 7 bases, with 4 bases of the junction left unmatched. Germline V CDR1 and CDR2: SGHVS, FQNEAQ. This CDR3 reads CASSSGTDNSPLHF. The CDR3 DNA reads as TGTGCCAGCAGCTCCGGGACAGACAATTCACCCCTCCACTTT.

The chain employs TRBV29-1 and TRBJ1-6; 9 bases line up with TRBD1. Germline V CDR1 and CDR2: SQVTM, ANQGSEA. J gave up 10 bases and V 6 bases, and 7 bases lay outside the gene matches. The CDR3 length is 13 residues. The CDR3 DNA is TGCAGCGTCTCCACAGGGGGCGAATCACCCCTCCACTTT. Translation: CSVSTGGESPLHF.

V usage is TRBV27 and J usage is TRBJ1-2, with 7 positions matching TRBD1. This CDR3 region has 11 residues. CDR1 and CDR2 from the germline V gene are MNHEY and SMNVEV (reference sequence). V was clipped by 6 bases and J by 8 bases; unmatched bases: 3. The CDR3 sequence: CASRGGAGYTF. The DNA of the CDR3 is TGTGCCAGCAGAGGGGGCGCGGGCTACACCTTC.

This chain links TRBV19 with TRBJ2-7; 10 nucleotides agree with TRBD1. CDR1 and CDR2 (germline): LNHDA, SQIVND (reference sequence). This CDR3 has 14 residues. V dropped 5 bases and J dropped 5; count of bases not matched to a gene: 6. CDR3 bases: TGTGCCAGTAGTGCGGGACAGGGGTCCAACGAGCAGTACTTC. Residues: CASSAGQGSNEQYF.

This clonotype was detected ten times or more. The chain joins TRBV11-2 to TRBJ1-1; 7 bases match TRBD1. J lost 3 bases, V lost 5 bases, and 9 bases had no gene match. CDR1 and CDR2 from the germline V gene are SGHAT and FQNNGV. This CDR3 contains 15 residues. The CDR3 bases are TGTGCCAGCAGCCCAACCCCCCAGGGGGACACTGAAGCTTTCTTT. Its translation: CASSPTPQGDTEAFF.

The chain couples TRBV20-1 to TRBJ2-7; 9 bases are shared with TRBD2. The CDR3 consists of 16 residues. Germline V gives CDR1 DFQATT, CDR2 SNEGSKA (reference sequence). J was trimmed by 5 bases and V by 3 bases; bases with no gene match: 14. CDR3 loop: CSARPLGGGAMHEQYF. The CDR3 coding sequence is TGCAGTGCTAGGCCCCTGGGCGGGGGGGCCATGCACGAGCAGTACTTC.

The CDR3 reads CASGRAYNEQFF. In DNA, the CDR3 is TGTGCCAGCGGCAGGGCCTACAATGAGCAGTTCTTC. The rearrangement uses TRBV7-3 and TRBJ2-1, with a weak D call TRBD1 (5 bases). This CDR3 comprises 12 residues. Germline V CDR1 and CDR2: SGHTA, FQGTGA. V was cut by 8 bases and J by 2 bases, with 7 bases left in between. Variable domain in full (rest from reference TRBV7-3 and TRBJ2-1): GAGVSQTPSNKVTEKGKYVELRCDPISGHTALYWYRQSLGQGPEFLIYFQGTGAADDSGLPNDRFFAVRPEGSVSTLKIQRTERGDSAVYLCASGRAYNEQFFGPGTRLTVL.

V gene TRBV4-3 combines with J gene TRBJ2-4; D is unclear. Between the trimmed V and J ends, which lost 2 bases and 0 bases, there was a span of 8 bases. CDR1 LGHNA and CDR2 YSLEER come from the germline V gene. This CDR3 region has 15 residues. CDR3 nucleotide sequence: TGCGCCAGCAGCCAAAGTTCGCTAGCCAAAAACATTCAGTACTTC. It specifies CASSQSSLAKNIQYF.

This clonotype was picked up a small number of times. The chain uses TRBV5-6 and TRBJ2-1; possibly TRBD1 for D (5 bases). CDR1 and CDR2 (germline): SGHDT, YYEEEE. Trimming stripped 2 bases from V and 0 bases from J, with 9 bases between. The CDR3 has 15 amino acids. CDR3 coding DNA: TGTGCCAGCAGCTTCGGCAGGGACTCCTACAATGAGCAGTTCTTC. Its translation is CASSFGRDSYNEQFF. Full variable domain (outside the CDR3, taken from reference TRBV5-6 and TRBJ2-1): DAGVTQSPTHLIKTRGQQVTLRCSPKSGHDTVSWYQQALGQGPQFIFQYYEEEERQRGNFPDRFSGHQFPNYSSELNVNALLLGDSALYLCASSFGRDSYNEQFFGPGTRLTVL.

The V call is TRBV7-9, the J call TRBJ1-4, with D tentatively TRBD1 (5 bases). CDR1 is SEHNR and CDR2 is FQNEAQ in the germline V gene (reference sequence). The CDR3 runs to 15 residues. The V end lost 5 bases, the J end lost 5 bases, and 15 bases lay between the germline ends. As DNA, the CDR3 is TGTGCCAGCAGCGAATCCAGGGTCAAGAATGAAAAACTGTTTTTT. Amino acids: CASSESRVKNEKLFF.

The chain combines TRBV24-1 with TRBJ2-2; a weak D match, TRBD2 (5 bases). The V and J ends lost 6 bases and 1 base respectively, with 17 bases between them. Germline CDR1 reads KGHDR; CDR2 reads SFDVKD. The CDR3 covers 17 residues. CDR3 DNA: TGTGCCACCAGTACGAGTCATGAGGGAAAGAACACCGGGGAGCTGTTTTTT. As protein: CATSTSHEGKNTGELFF.

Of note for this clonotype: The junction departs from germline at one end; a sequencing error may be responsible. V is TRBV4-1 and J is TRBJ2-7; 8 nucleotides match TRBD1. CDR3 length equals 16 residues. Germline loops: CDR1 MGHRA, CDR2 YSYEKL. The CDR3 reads CASSPAGQAFSYEQYF. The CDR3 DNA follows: TGTGCCAGCAGCCCTGCGGGACAGGCCTTCTCCTACGAGCAGTACTTC.

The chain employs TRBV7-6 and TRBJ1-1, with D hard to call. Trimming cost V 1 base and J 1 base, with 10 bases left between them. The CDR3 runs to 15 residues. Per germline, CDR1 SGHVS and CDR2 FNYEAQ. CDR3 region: CASSLGASSNTEAFF. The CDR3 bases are TGTGCCAGCAGCTTAGGGGCCTCATCGAACACTGAAGCTTTCTTT.

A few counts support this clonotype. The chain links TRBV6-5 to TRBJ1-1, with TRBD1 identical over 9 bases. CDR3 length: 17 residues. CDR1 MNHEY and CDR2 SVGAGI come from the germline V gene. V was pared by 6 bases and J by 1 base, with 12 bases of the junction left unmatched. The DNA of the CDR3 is TGTGCCAGCAGGGCTGGGACAGGGTTATTTTCGAACACTGAAGCTTTCTTT. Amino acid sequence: CASRAGTGLFSNTEAFF.

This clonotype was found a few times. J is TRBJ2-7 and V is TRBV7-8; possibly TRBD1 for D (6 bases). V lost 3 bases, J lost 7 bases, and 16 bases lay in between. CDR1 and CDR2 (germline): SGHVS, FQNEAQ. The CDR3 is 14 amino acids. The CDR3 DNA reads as TGTGCCAGCAGCTTCGGAGCCTGGGGGCGGGAGCAGTACGTC. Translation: CASSFGAWGREQYV.

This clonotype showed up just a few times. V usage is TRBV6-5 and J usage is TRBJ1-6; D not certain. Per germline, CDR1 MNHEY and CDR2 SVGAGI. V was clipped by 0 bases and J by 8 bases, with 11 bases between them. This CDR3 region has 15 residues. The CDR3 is CASSYSEGFYSPLHF. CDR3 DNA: TGTGCCAGCAGTTACTCGGAAGGCTTCTATTCACCCCTCCACTTT.

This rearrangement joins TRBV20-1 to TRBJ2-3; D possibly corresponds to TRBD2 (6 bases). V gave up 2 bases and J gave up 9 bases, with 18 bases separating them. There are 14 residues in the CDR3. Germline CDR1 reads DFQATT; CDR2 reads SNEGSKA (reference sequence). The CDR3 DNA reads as TGCAGTGCTAGAAATGCGACTAGTTTAAACACGCAGTATTTT. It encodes CSARNATSLNTQYF.

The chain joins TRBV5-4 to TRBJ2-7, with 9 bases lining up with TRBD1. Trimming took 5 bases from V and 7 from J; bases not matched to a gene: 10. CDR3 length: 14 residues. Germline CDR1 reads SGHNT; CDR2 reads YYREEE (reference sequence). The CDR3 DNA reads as TGTGCCAGCAGTCCTTACAGGGGGCTTAATGAGCAGTACTTC. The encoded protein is CASSPYRGLNEQYF.